The T cell receptor (beta chain) described here comes from a study of blood T cells in healthy people across ages. Whole-study results and caveats: There were more naive CD4+ cells and higher diversity in long-lived donors than in aged donors.

Regarding this clonotype: Antigen: not known.

Isolation yielded PBMCs, at least 7 million per sample, in every case. Combining a sample-barcoded 5' primer with a J-beta primer mix, a second PCR ran for roughly 6 to 12 cycles. TCRdb analysed the 5' RACE reads with MiXCR anew, one entry per CDR3 protein. The table lists 600,000 to 850,000 distinct CDR3 sequences, 40% to 45% of them singletons. The CDR3 covers 15 residues. The V gene end was trimmed by 5 bases and the J gene end by 1 base; junction bases not matched to a gene: 9. Looked up from germline, CDR1 is DFQATT and CDR2 is SNEGSKA (reference sequence). What was sequenced was blood. The TCR sequence derives from a woman aged 55-70 years in good health. This sequence joins TRBV20-1 and TRBJ2-3, with 7 bases lining up with TRBD1. Here the CDR3 reads CSAAIGGSGTDTQYF. DNA of the CDR3: TGCAGTGCTGCCATAGGGGGCTCGGGCACAGATACGCAGTATTTT.